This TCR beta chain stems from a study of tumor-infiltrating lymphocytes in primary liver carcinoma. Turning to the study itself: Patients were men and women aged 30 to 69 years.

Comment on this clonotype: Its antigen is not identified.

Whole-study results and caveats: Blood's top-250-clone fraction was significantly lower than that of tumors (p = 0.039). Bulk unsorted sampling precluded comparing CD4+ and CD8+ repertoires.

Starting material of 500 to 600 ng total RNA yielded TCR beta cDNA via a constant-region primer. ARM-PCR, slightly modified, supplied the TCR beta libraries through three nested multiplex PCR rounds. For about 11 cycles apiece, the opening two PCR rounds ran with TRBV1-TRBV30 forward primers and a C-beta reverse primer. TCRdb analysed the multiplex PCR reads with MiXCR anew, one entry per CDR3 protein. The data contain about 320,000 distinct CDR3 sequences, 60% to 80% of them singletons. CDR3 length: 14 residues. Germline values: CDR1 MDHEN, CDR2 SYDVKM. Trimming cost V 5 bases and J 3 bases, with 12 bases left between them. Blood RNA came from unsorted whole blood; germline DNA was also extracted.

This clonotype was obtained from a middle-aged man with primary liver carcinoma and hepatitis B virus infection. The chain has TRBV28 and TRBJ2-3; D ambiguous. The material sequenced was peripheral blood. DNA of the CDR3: TGTGCCAGCAGTCTCCCACCTATGACAGATACGCAGTATTTT. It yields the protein CASSLPPMTDTQYF.